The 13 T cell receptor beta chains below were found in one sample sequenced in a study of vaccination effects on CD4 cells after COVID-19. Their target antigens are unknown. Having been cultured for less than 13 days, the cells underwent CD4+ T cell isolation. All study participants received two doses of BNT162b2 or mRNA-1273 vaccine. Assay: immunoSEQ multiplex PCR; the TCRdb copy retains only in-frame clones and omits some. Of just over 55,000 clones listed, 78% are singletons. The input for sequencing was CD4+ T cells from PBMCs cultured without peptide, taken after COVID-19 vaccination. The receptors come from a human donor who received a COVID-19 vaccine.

DNA of the CDR3: TGTGCCAGCAGTTTAAAGGGGACAGGGGAAATTCACACAGATACGCAGTATTTT. Encoded protein: CASSLKGTGEIHTDTQYF. The chain employs TRBV27 and TRBJ2-3; 10 bases match TRBD1. The germline CDR1 and CDR2 sequences are MNHEY and SMNVEV (reference sequence). V lost 2 bases to trimming and J lost 2 bases; unmatched junction nucleotides: 10. The CDR3 is made up of 18 amino acids.

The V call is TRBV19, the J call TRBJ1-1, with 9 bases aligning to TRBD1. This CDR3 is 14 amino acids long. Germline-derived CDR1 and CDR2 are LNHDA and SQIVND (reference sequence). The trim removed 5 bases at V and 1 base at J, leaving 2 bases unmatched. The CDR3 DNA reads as TGTGCCAGTAGTCAACAGGGGGCGAACACTGAAGCTTTCTTT. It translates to CASSQQGANTEAFF.

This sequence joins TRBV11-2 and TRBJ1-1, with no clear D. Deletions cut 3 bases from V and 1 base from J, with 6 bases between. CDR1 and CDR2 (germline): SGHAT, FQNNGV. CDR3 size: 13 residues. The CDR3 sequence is CASSFKGNTEAFF. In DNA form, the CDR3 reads TGTGCCAGCAGCTTTAAGGGGAACACTGAAGCTTTCTTT.

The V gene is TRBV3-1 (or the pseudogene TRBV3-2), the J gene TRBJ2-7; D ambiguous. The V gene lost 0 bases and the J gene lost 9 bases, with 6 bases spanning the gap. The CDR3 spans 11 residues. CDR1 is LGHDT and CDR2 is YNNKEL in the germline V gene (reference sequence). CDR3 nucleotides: TGTGCCAGCAGCCAAGACCACGTGCAGTACTTC. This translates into CASSQDHVQYF.

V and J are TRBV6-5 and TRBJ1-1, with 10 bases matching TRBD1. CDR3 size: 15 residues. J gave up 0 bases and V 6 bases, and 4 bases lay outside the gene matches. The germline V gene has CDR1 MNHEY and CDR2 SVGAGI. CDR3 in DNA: TGTGCCAGCAGGCCCGGGACAGGGGTGAACACTGAAGCTTTCTTT. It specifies CASRPGTGVNTEAFF.

For the CDR3, the DNA is TGCGCCAGCAGCCAAGAGAGGAGCACTGAAGCTTTCTTT. This gives the protein CASSQERSTEAFF. This chain uses TRBV4-3 with TRBJ1-1, with D unresolved. Looked up from germline, CDR1 is LGHNA and CDR2 is YSLEER. The ends were cut back, 0 bases at V and 4 bases at J, with 6 bases in the middle. The length of the CDR3 is 13 residues.

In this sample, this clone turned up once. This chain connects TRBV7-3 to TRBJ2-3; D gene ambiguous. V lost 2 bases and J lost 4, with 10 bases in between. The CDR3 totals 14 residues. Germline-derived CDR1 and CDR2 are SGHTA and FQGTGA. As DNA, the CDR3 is TGTGCCAGCAGCTTACAAGGGTACCCAGATACGCAGTATTTT. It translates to CASSLQGYPDTQYF.

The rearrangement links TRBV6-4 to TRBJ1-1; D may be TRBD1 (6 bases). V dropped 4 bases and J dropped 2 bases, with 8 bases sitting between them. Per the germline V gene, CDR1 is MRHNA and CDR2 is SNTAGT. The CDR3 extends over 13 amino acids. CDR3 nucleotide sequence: TGTGCCAGCAGTGCGGGACAAAACACTGAAGCTTTCTTT. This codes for CASSAGQNTEAFF.

For the CDR3, the DNA is TGTGCCAGCAGTTCTATTCCTAGGGGGGGCCGGGCGGAGACCCAGTACTTC. Translated: CASSSIPRGGRAETQYF. This rearrangement joins TRBV11-2 to TRBJ2-5, with D possibly matching TRBD2 (7 bases). This CDR3 has 17 amino acids. Per germline, CDR1 SGHAT and CDR2 FQNNGV. V dropped 6 bases and J dropped 5 bases, with 25 bases sitting between them.

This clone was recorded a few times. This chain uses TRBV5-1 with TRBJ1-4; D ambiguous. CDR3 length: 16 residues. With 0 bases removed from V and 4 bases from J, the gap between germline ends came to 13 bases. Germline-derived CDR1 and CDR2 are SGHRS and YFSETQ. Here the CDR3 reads CASSLGALEGNEKLFF. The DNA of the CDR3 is TGCGCCAGCAGCTTGGGGGCCTTAGAGGGTAATGAAAAACTGTTTTTT.

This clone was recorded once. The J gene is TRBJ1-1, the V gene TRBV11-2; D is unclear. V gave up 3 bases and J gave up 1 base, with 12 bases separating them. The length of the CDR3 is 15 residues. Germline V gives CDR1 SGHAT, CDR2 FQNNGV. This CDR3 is CASSFGSSGNTEAFF. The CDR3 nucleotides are TGTGCCAGCAGCTTCGGTTCTTCGGGGAACACTGAAGCTTTCTTT.

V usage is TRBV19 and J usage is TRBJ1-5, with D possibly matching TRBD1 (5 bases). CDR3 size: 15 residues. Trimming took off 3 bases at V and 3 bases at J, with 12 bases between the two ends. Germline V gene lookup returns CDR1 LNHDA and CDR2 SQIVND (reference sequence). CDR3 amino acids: CASSMFGASNQPQHF. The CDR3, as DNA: TGTGCCAGTAGTATGTTCGGGGCTTCCAATCAGCCCCAGCATTTT. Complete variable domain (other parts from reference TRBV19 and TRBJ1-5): DGGITQSPKYLFRKEGQNVTLSCEQNLNHDAMYWYRQDPGQGLRLIYYSQIVNDFQKGDIAEGYSVSREKKESFPLTVTSAQKNPTAFYLCASSMFGASNQPQHFGDGTRLSIL.

CDR3 in amino acids: CASSFLDRLPKNIQYF. CDR3 in DNA: TGTGCCAGCAGCTTCTTGGACCGCCTCCCCAAAAACATTCAGTACTTC. The chain employs TRBV5-6 and TRBJ2-4; no reliable D call. V was pared by 2 bases and J by 2 bases, with 14 bases between. CDR1 and CDR2 (germline): SGHDT, YYEEEE. The CDR3 is 16 residues long.